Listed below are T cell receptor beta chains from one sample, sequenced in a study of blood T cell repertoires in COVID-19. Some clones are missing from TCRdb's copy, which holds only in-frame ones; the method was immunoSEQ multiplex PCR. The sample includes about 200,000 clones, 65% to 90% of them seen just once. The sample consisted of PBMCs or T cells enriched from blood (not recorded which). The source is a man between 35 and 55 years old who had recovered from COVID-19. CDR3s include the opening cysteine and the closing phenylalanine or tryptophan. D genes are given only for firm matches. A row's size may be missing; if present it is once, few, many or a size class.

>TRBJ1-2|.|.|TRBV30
TGTGCCTGGAGTGGGGCAGGGTCGCCCTCCAACTATGGCTACACCTTC
CAWSGAGSPSNYGYTF
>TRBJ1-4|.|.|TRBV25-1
TGTGCCAGCAGCCCCCCGAGGGTAACTAATGAAAAACTGTTTTTT
CASSPPRVTNEKLFF
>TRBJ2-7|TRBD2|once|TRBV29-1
TGCAGCGTTGACTCCGGGACTAGCGTGTCCTACGAGCAGTACTTC
CSVDSGTSVSYEQYF
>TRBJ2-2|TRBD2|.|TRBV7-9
TGTGCCAGCAGCCCCCCCGGGACTAGCGGAATCGCGAACACCGGGGAGCTGTTTTTT
CASSPPGTSGIANTGELFF
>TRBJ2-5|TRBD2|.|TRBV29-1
TGCAGCGTTGGGGGGGGTGGCATTGGAGAGACCCAGTACTTC
CSVGGGGIGETQYF
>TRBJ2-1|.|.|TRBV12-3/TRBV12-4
TGTGCCAGCAGCCCCCCCCTAGCGGAGCAGTTCTTC
CASSPPLAEQFF
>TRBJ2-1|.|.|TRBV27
TGTGCCAGCAGTTTAGTCTCCGGGGGACTCTCCTACAATGAGCAGTTCTTC
CASSLVSGGLSYNEQFF
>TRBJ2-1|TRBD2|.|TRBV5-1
TGCGCCAGCAGCTTCCTCCCCAGCGGGAGGGCCTTCTATGAGCAGTTCTTC
CASSFLPSGRAFYEQFF
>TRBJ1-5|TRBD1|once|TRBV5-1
TGCGCCAGCAGCAGTGGACAGGGCGGTCAGCCCCAGCATTTT
CASSSGQGGQPQHF
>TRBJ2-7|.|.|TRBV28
TGTGCCAGCTCAACGTCCAGTTACGCGCAGTACTTC
CASSTSSYAQYF
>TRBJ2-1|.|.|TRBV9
TGTGCCAGCAGCGTCCGGGACTTTTCCTACAATGAGCAGTTCTTC
CASSVRDFSYNEQFF